The present TCR beta chain was sequenced within a study of cytomegalovirus exposure and HLA in healthy donors. Points from the study as a whole: Later on, a genetic analysis was performed. It linked a missense variant in DCLRE1C with V- and J-gene trimming of TCR beta.

The study ran its PCR with 60 Vbeta and 13 Jbeta primers. Data came from immunoSEQ multiplex PCR; TCRdb stores just in-frame clones and leaves some out. Of about 120,000 clones listed, nearly 80% are singletons. Comment on this clone: Antigen unknown.

The material sequenced was PBMCs. The TCR comes from a woman in her twenties or thirties in good health and CMV-seropositive.

CDR3 region: CASTPTRTLRYTF. CDR3 in DNA: TGTGCCAGCACCCCCACCAGGACTCTCCGCTACACCTTC. The rearrangement uses TRBV6-6 and TRBJ1-2; D gene unclear. V shed 7 bases and J shed 9 bases, with 18 bases lying between them. The CDR3 has 13 residues. The germline gives CDR1 MNHNY, CDR2 SVGAGI (reference sequence).